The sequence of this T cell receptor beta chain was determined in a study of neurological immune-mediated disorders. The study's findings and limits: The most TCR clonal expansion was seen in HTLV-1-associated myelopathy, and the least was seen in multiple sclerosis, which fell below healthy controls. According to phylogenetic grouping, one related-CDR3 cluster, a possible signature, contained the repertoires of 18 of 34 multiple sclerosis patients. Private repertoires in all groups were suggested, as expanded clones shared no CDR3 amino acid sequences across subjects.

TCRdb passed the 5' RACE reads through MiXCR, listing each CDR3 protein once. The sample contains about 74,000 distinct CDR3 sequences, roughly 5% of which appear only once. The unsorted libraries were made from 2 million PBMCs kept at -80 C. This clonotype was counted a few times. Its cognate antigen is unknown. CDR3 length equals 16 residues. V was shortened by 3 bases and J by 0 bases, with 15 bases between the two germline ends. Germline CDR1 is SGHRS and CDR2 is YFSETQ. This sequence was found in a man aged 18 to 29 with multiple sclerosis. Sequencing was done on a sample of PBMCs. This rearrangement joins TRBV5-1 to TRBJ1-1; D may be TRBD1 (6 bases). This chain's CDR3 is CASSSGRGGLNTEAFF. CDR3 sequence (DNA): TGCGCCAGCAGCTCCGGGAGGGGGGGATTGAACACTGAAGCTTTCTTT.